These 12 T cell receptor delta chains share one sample of origin, sequenced in a study of γδ T cells in repeated Plasmodium falciparum infection listed by TCRdb under 2021. Library creation used multiplex PCR. TCRdb records Illumina MiSeq as the sequencer. Via CATT, TCRdb reprocessed the public reads, and rows with identical DNA were then joined. The sample has tens of thousands of delta-chain clones on record, roughly 1.6% of them singletons. Of the sample, approximately 8.6% falls within the top ten clones. For bulk TCR repertoire analysis, Vgamma9/Vdelta2+ and Vdelta2-negative gammadelta T cell populations were flow-sorted out of peripheral blood mononuclear cells. The sequencing input was gamma-delta T cells from blood. Receptors originate from a pool of human donors (malaria-infected and uninfected, not separated).

About this clone itself: A read error is likely here: a far larger clone is one base away. This same CDR3 is encoded by further DNA sequences in the sample. V is TRDV1 and J is TRDJ1; 8 bases agree with TRDD3. In the absence of a J gene in TCRdb, the DNA was matched to germline to assign it here. The CDR3 is 19 amino acids. From germline, CDR1 is TSWWSYY and CDR2 QGS. V was pared by 9 bases and J by 3 bases, with 24 bases of the junction left unmatched. The CDR3 is CALRAVRSVLGVGPDKLIF. The CDR3 bases are TGTGCTCTCCGGGCCGTTCGGTCCGTACTGGGGGTAGGCCCCGATAAACTCATCTTT.

This clone has more than one count but fewer than ten. The translation of this DNA and the TCRdb protein of a much larger clone differ at residue 25, probably owing to a read error; the protein shown here is translated from the DNA. This chain joins TRDV1 and TRDJ1; TRDD3 matches at 12 bases. Looked up from germline, CDR1 is TSWWSYY and CDR2 is QGS. The CDR3 runs to 26 residues. The CDR3 spells CALGEPTAPRGPHSCWGIRQTDKLTF. DNA for the CDR3: TGTGCTCTTGGGGAACCGACCGCCCCAAGAGGTCCTCACTCCTGCTGGGGGATACGTCAGACCGATAAACTCACCTTT.

This clone was counted a few times. The translation of this DNA and the TCRdb protein of a much larger clone differ at residue 7, probably owing to a read error; the protein shown here is translated from the DNA. This chain connects TRDV1 to TRDJ1, with TRDD3 matching 7 bases. V was clipped by 4 bases and J by 0 bases; unmatched bases: 17. CDR3 size: 19 residues. Germline V CDR1 and CDR2: TSWWSYY, QGS. The DNA of the CDR3 is TGTGCTCTTGGGGTTGGGGAGTACTGGGGATTCCCGTACACCGATAAACTCATCTTT. The encoded protein is CALGVGEYWGFPYTDKLIF.

Details on this clone: At one boundary the junction diverges from the germline segment, which might be a read error. The same CDR3 also results from other DNA sequences found in this sample. The chain links TRDV1 to TRDJ1, with 7 bases matching TRDD3. Matching the DNA to germline supplied the J gene, which TCRdb does not give. Germline V lookup: CDR1 TSWWSYY, CDR2 QGS. The CDR3 runs to 20 residues. Here the CDR3 reads CALGELEWGLWGRYTDKLIF. The DNA of the CDR3 is TGTGCTCTCGGGGAACTCGAGTGGGGGCTCTGGGGGCGGTACACCGATAAACTCATCTTT.

For this clone: TCRdb's protein, taken from a much larger clone, differs from this DNA's translation at residue 18, likely owing to a read error; the protein displayed comes from the DNA. This chain connects TRDV1 to TRDJ2; 8 bases match TRDD3. Since TCRdb gives no J gene, matching the DNA to germline was used here to assign it. The CDR3 runs to 21 residues. CDR1 and CDR2 (germline): TSWWSYY, QGS. This CDR3 reads CALVSSLRVTGGLALTAKLFF. Here the CDR3 DNA reads TGTGCTCTTGTAAGCTCCCTCCGAGTTACTGGGGGGTTAGCTTTGACAGCAAAACTCTTCTTT.

On this clone itself: A far larger clone lies a single base away; this is likely a read error. Distinct nucleotide sequences in the sample also encode this CDR3. The genes are TRDV1 and TRDJ3; D is unresolved. The CDR3 has 19 residues. V lost 3 bases and J 1 base, leaving 16 bases between the germline ends. Germline V gene lookup returns CDR1 TSWWSYY and CDR2 QGS. This CDR3 reads CALGDRSGGHSWDTRQMFF. The CDR3 DNA reads TGTGCTCTTGGGGACCGAAGCGGCGGCCATTCCTGGGACACCCGACAGATGTTTTTC.

This clone was seen repeatedly, ten times or more. An end of the junction differs from the germline gene, which may be a read error. The CDR3 nucleotides read TGTGCTCTTGGGGAACTAATACTCACCGATAATCTCATCTTT. Amino acid sequence: CALGELILTDNLIF. The chain is built from TRDV1 and TRDJ1; no clear D. Germline V CDR1 and CDR2: TSWWSYY, QGS. CDR3 length: 14 amino acids.

A word on this clone: Since a far larger clone is one base different, this is likely a read error. This CDR3 is also generated by other DNA sequences in the sample. The chain uses TRDV1 and TRDJ1; 8 positions agree with TRDD3. The germline gives CDR1 TSWWSYY, CDR2 QGS. Unmatched junction bases numbered 12, after V lost 6 bases and J lost 3 bases. CDR3 length: 16 residues. The CDR3 is CALGESFWGRSDKLIF. For the CDR3, the DNA is TGTGCTCTTGGAGAATCTTTCTGGGGGAGGTCCGATAAACTCATCTTT.

This clone was detected only a few times. TCRdb pairs this DNA with a much larger clone's protein that differs at residue 13, likely a read error; the protein shown was translated from the DNA. J is TRDJ1 and V is TRDV1; 8 nucleotides align to TRDD3. Since TCRdb gives no J gene, matching the DNA to germline was used here to assign it. Germline lookup yields CDR1 TSWWSYY and CDR2 QGS. The trim removed 3 bases at V and 0 bases at J, leaving 33 bases unmatched. The CDR3 has 25 residues. This chain's CDR3 is CALGDGLHKFGGSPVPFLYTDKLIF. The CDR3 DNA sequence: TGTGCTCTTGGGGATGGCCTTCATAAATTTGGGGGATCCCCCGTCCCATTCTTGTACACCGATAAACTCATCTTT.

This clone was detected ten times or more. V usage is TRDV1 and J usage is TRDJ1; no clear D gene. Trimming cost V 3 bases and J 0 bases, with 5 bases left between them. The CDR3 covers 13 residues. Germline CDR1 TSWWSYY, CDR2 QGS. Here the CDR3 DNA reads TGTGCTCTTGGGGACGTGTACACCGATAAACTCATCTTT. Its translation is CALGDVYTDKLIF.

This clone was detected a few times. The amino acid sequence in TCRdb belongs to a much larger clone and departs from this DNA's translation at residue 18, likely a sequencing read error; the sequence shown is translated from the DNA. The V call is TRDV1, the J call TRDJ3, with TRDD3 matching 12 bases. Since TCRdb gives no J gene, matching the DNA to germline was used here to assign it. This CDR3 has 24 amino acids. The V gene's germline CDR1 is TSWWSYY and CDR2 QGS. The CDR3 DNA reads TGTGCTCTTGGGGAAAGGCCCTACCTTCCAACTGGGGGATACTTCTCCTGGGGCACCCGACAGATGTTTTTC. Amino acids: CALGERPYLPTGGYFSWGTRQMFF.

Concerning this clone: This likely traces to a read error, being one base from a far larger clone. The sample has other DNA sequences that encode this CDR3 too. The chain has TRDV1 and TRDJ1, with a weak D call TRDD3 (10 bases). Germline lookup yields CDR1 TSWWSYY and CDR2 QGS. V was pared by 1 base and J by 2 bases, with 41 bases between. This CDR3 spans 25 amino acids. The CDR3 nucleotides read TGTGCTCTTGGGGAACCAGGCCTTCCTACGAGGTTCTGGGGGATAGGCGGCGGGGTAACCGATAAACTCATCTTT. This sequence encodes CALGEPGLPTRFWGIGGGVTDKLIF.